These T cell receptor beta chains were read from a single sample in a study of technical replicates of blood from a handful of donors. Sequencing used immunoSEQ multiplex PCR; TCRdb keeps in-frame clones, though not all of them. The profile covers about 75,000 clones, with approximately 90% appearing a single time and under 0.45% taken by the ten largest. The sequenced material came from T cells isolated from PBMCs. Receptors originate from a human donor in good health. Each CDR3 is given with its conserved first and last residue. The D gene is left open where the match is weak. Not all rows give a size; the values are once, few, many and, for expanded clones, a class.

v_call: TRBV10-3
cdr3_length: 13
clone_size: .
j_call: TRBJ1-1
d_call: TRBD1
cdr3_nt: TGTGCCATCAGCATTACAGGGGACACTGAAGCTTTCTTT
cdr3_aa: CAISITGDTEAFF

v_call: TRBV5-1
cdr3_length: 18
clone_size: .
j_call: TRBJ2-1
d_call: TRBD2
cdr3_nt: TGCGCCAGCAGCTCGCGCCCGGGACTAGCGGGAGAGAATGATGAGCAGTTCTTC
cdr3_aa: CASSSRPGLAGENDEQFF

v_call: TRBV10-3
cdr3_length: 13
clone_size: .
j_call: TRBJ2-7
d_call: TRBD2
cdr3_nt: TGTGCCGCCGGTAGCGGGAGGGCCCACGAGCAGTACTTC
cdr3_aa: CAAGSGRAHEQYF

v_call: TRBV11-3
cdr3_length: 14
clone_size: .
j_call: TRBJ2-7
d_call: .
cdr3_nt: TGTGCCAGCAGCTTAGAAGGACACACCTACGAGCAGTACTTC
cdr3_aa: CASSLEGHTYEQYF

v_call: TRBV10-3
cdr3_length: 13
clone_size: .
j_call: TRBJ1-2
d_call: TRBD1
cdr3_nt: TGTGCCATCACCAGAGACAGGGTCGATGGCTACACCTTC
cdr3_aa: CAITRDRVDGYTF

v_call: TRBV27
cdr3_length: 12
clone_size: .
j_call: TRBJ2-7
d_call: .
cdr3_nt: TGTGCCAGCAGTCCCGACTTCTACGAGCAGTACTTC
cdr3_aa: CASSPDFYEQYF

v_call: TRBV19
cdr3_length: 16
clone_size: .
j_call: TRBJ2-3
d_call: .
cdr3_nt: TGTGCCAGTAGTATACAGGGAAGGATGGTTGCAGATACGCAGTATTTT
cdr3_aa: CASSIQGRMVADTQYF

v_call: TRBV4-2
cdr3_length: 14
clone_size: .
j_call: TRBJ2-1
d_call: .
cdr3_nt: TGTGCCAGCAGCCAAGAGAGGAGCCGCAATGAGCAGTTCTTC
cdr3_aa: CASSQERSRNEQFF

v_call: TRBV5-5
cdr3_length: 17
clone_size: .
j_call: TRBJ2-2
d_call: TRBD1
cdr3_nt: TGTGCCAGCAGCCGGAACTTAAGGGGGCAAAGGACCGGGGAGCTGTTTTTT
cdr3_aa: CASSRNLRGQRTGELFF

v_call: TRBV7-2
cdr3_length: 14
clone_size: .
j_call: TRBJ2-7
d_call: .
cdr3_nt: TGTGCCAGCAGCTTTTTCCCCGCCGGCTACGAGCAGTACTTC
cdr3_aa: CASSFFPAGYEQYF

v_call: TRBV2
cdr3_length: 10
clone_size: few
j_call: TRBJ1-1
d_call: .
cdr3_nt: TGTGCCATCCTCGGGACTGAAGCTTTCTTT
cdr3_aa: CAILGTEAFF

v_call: TRBV7-9
cdr3_length: 16
clone_size: .
j_call: TRBJ2-3
d_call: TRBD2
cdr3_nt: TGTGCCAGCAGCTTAGACGGCAGCGGGAGTCCATATACGCAGTATTTT
cdr3_aa: CASSLDGSGSPYTQYF

v_call: TRBV15
cdr3_length: 16
clone_size: .
j_call: TRBJ1-5
d_call: .
cdr3_nt: TGTGCCACCAGCAGAGCCTTCCGTTTATCGAATCAGCCCCAGCATTTT
cdr3_aa: CATSRAFRLSNQPQHF

v_call: TRBV2
cdr3_length: 18
clone_size: once
j_call: TRBJ2-2
d_call: TRBD2
cdr3_nt: TGTGCCAGCACCTTCCCCCTTTCTAGCGGGAGGGCCGGCGGGGAGCTGTTTTTT
cdr3_aa: CASTFPLSSGRAGGELFF

v_call: TRBV9
cdr3_length: 15
clone_size: .
j_call: TRBJ2-2
d_call: TRBD2
cdr3_nt: TGTGCCAGCAGCATTCGGACTAGCGGGAGCGGGGAGCTGTTTTTT
cdr3_aa: CASSIRTSGSGELFF

v_call: TRBV11-2
cdr3_length: 15
clone_size: once
j_call: TRBJ2-5
d_call: TRBD1
cdr3_nt: TGTGCCAGCAGCTTAGATCCACAGGGGAAAGAGACCCAGTACTTC
cdr3_aa: CASSLDPQGKETQYF

v_call: TRBV30
cdr3_length: 17
clone_size: once
j_call: TRBJ2-7
d_call: TRBD2
cdr3_nt: TGTGCCTGGAGTAGGGGATACCTAGCGGGGCCGATCTACGAGCAGTACTTC
cdr3_aa: CAWSRGYLAGPIYEQYF

v_call: TRBV27
cdr3_length: 13
clone_size: .
j_call: TRBJ1-1
d_call: .
cdr3_nt: TGTGCCAGCAGTTCTATCACAGGGACTGAAGCTTTCTTT
cdr3_aa: CASSSITGTEAFF

v_call: TRBV9
cdr3_length: 17
clone_size: .
j_call: TRBJ2-5
d_call: TRBD2
cdr3_nt: TGTGCCAGCAGCGTAGGGGCTAGCGGGATTGGCCAAGAGACCCAGTACTTC
cdr3_aa: CASSVGASGIGQETQYF

v_call: TRBV19
cdr3_length: 14
clone_size: .
j_call: TRBJ2-7
d_call: .
cdr3_nt: TGTGCCAGTAGTATAGGGCGGCTACACTACGAGCAGTACTTC
cdr3_aa: CASSIGRLHYEQYF

v_call: TRBV7-8
cdr3_length: 15
clone_size: .
j_call: TRBJ1-4
d_call: .
cdr3_nt: TGTGCCAGCAGCTTAGACAGGGAGGGGAATGAAAAACTGTTTTTT
cdr3_aa: CASSLDREGNEKLFF

v_call: TRBV28
cdr3_length: 19
clone_size: .
j_call: TRBJ2-7
d_call: TRBD2
cdr3_nt: TGTGCCAGCACCCCGCCCCCACTTATAGCGGGAGCCTTCCTCTACGAGCAGTACTTC
cdr3_aa: CASTPPPLIAGAFLYEQYF

v_call: TRBV21-1
cdr3_length: 15
clone_size: .
j_call: TRBJ1-5
d_call: .
cdr3_nt: TGTGCCAGCAGCAACCGGGGGGCGCGCAATCAGCCCCAGCATTTT
cdr3_aa: CASSNRGARNQPQHF

v_call: TRBV4-2
cdr3_length: 15
clone_size: .
j_call: TRBJ2-6
d_call: .
cdr3_nt: TGTGCCAGCAGCCAATCAGTCGCTGGGGCCAACGTCCTGACTTTC
cdr3_aa: CASSQSVAGANVLTF

v_call: TRBV9
cdr3_length: 15
clone_size: .
j_call: TRBJ2-4
d_call: .
cdr3_nt: TGTGCCAGCAGCGTAGAGGGCAGGGAGGTAAACATTCAGTACTTC
cdr3_aa: CASSVEGREVNIQYF

v_call: TRBV19
cdr3_length: 15
clone_size: .
j_call: TRBJ1-5
d_call: TRBD1
cdr3_nt: TGTGCCAGTAGTTTCTCCGGGACAGGGGGTCAGCCCCAGCATTTT
cdr3_aa: CASSFSGTGGQPQHF

v_call: TRBV19
cdr3_length: 13
clone_size: .
j_call: TRBJ1-1
d_call: .
cdr3_nt: TGTGCCAGTAGTAGAAGGTCGGGCACTGAAGCTTTCTTT
cdr3_aa: CASSRRSGTEAFF

v_call: TRBV6-6
cdr3_length: 12
clone_size: .
j_call: TRBJ1-5
d_call: .
cdr3_nt: TGTGCCAGCAGTGCCGGGGGTCAGCCCCAGCATTTT
cdr3_aa: CASSAGGQPQHF